The rows below give T cell receptor beta chains drawn from one sample of a study of T cell responses to AZD1222 COVID-19 vaccine. Some clones are missing from TCRdb's copy, which holds only in-frame ones; the method was immunoSEQ multiplex PCR. There are 98,000 or so clones in the sample; approximately 84% occur only once, and approximately 15% lies in the top ten. Material: peripheral blood, obtained 28 days after the second AZD1222 dose. These receptors were obtained from an adult who received the AZD1222 COVID-19 vaccine. Each CDR3 is given with its conserved first and last residue. The order of the fields is clone size, V gene, J gene, D gene, CDR3 DNA, CDR3 protein. The D gene is left open where the match is weak. For some rows the clone size is stated as once, few or many, or as a class when expanded; others skip it.

>-|TRBV5-1|TRBJ2-5|-
TGCGCCAGCAGCAACCTGAGGGGCTCCCAAGAGACCCAGTACTTC
CASSNLRGSQETQYF
>once|TRBV2|TRBJ1-1|-
TGTGCCAGCAGTGAGCCAGAGAACACTGAAGCTTTCTTT
CASSEPENTEAFF
>-|TRBV12-3/TRBV12-4|TRBJ1-1|-
TGTGCCAGCAGTTTCTCGGGGGTTACTGAAGCTTTCTTT
CASSFSGVTEAFF
>-|TRBV6-5|TRBJ1-4|-
TGTGCCAGCACCCACCCCCCGACAGGAAATGAAAAACTGTTTTTT
CASTHPPTGNEKLFF
>many|TRBV18|TRBJ2-6|TRBD2
TGTGCCAGCTCCCTCGGGGGGGTACTTGATGCTGGGGCCAACGTCCTGACTTTC
CASSLGGVLDAGANVLTF
>-|TRBV5-1|TRBJ2-3|-
TGCGCCAGCAGCCCATCAGGAGGGGGGGATACGCAGTATTTT
CASSPSGGGDTQYF
>-|TRBV6-5|TRBJ1-5|-
TGTGCCAGCAGTTATTCTCCGGAGCAGCCCCAGCATTTT
CASSYSPEQPQHF
>-|TRBV7-9|TRBJ2-1|TRBD2
TGTGCCAGCAGCGCAGGGCGGGAGGGCCGATATGAGCAGTTCTTC
CASSAGREGRYEQFF
>-|TRBV24-1|TRBJ2-2|TRBD1
TGTGCCACCAGGGCCCGGGACAGGGGTCGTATCGGGGAGCTGTTTTTT
CATRARDRGRIGELFF
>few|TRBV5-6|TRBJ2-7|-
TGTGCCAGCAGCGTACGGAACTCCTACGAGCAGTACTTC
CASSVRNSYEQYF
>once|TRBV5-4|TRBJ2-2|-
TGTGCCAGCAGCTTGGCCCAGAACACCGGGGAGCTGTTTTTT
CASSLAQNTGELFF
>-|TRBV1|TRBJ2-1|-
TGCACCAGCAGCTCTCTGAGGAATGAGCAGTTCTTC
CTSSSLRNEQFF
>-|TRBV5-5|TRBJ1-1|-
TGTGCCAGCAAGCTTGGAATTTCGTCATCCCTCACTGAAGCTTTCTTT
CASKLGISSSLTEAFF
>-|TRBV5-1|TRBJ2-7|-
TGCGCCAGCAGCTTCTCCACGGGTTACGAGCAGTACTTC
CASSFSTGYEQYF
>-|TRBV12-3/TRBV12-4|TRBJ1-1|-
TGTGCCAGCAGCAGACCCTGGACTGAAGCTTTCTTT
CASSRPWTEAFF
>-|TRBV18|TRBJ2-1|-
TGTGCCAGCTCACCAGCAGGAACGAGGAATGAGCAGTTCTTC
CASSPAGTRNEQFF
>-|TRBV6-1|TRBJ1-2|-
TGTGCCAGCAGTGAACCAAATGCGCGGGGCTACACCTTC
CASSEPNARGYTF
>-|TRBV6-6|TRBJ1-5|-
TGTGCCAGCAGCATTGGGAGCAATCAGCCCCAGCATTTT
CASSIGSNQPQHF
>-|TRBV18|TRBJ1-2|-
TGTGCCAGCTCACCAGGGTTAAACTATGGCTACACCTTC
CASSPGLNYGYTF
>-|TRBV13|TRBJ1-3|-
TGTGCCAGCAGCTTACTGTATTACTCTGGAAACACCATATATTTT
CASSLLYYSGNTIYF
>-|TRBV5-1|TRBJ2-1|TRBD1
TGCGCCAGCAGCTCTCCGGGGAACCAGGGGGCCAGGTCCTACAATGAGCAGTTCTTC
CASSSPGNQGARSYNEQFF
>-|TRBV7-2|TRBJ1-6|-
TGTGCCAGCAGCTTATTATCGCAGGGCTATTCACCCCTCCACTTT
CASSLLSQGYSPLHF
>-|TRBV5-1|TRBJ2-3|TRBD2
TGCGCCAGCAGCTTGGGGGGGACTAGCGGCACAGATACGCAGTATTTT
CASSLGGTSGTDTQYF
>once|TRBV6-2/TRBV6-3|TRBJ2-1|TRBD2
TGTGCCAGCAGTCAAACACGACTAGCGGGAGAACATGAGCAGTTCTTC
CASSQTRLAGEHEQFF
>-|TRBV9|TRBJ2-3|TRBD2
TGTGCCAGCAGCGTTAGCGGGGGTAAAGATACGCAGTATTTT
CASSVSGGKDTQYF